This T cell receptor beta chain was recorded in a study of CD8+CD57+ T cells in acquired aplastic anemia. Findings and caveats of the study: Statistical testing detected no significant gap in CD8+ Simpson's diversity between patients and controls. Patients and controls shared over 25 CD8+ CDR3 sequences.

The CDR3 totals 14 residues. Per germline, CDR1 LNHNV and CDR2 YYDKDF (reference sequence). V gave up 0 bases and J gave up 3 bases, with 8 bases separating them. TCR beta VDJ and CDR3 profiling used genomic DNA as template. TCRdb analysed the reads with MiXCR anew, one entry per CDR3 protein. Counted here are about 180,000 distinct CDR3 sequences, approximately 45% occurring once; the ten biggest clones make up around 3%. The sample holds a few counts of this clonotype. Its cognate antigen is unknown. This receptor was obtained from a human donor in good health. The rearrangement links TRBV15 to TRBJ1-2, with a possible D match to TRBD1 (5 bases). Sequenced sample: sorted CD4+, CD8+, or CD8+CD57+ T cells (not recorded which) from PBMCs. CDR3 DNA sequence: TGTGCCACCAGCAGAGACCAGGGATACTATGGCTACACCTTC. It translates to CATSRDQGYYGYTF.